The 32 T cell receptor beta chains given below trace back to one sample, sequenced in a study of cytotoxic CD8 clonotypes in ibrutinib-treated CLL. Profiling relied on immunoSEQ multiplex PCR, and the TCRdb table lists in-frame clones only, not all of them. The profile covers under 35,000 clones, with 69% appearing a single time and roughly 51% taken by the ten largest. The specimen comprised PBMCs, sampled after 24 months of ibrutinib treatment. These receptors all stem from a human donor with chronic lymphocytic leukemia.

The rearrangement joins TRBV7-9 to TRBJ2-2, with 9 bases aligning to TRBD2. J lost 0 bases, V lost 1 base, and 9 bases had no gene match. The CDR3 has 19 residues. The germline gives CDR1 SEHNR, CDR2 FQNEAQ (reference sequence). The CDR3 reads CASSLVSGGPSTNTGELFF. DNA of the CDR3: TGTGCCAGCAGCTTAGTAAGCGGGGGGCCATCGACGAACACCGGGGAGCTGTTTTTT. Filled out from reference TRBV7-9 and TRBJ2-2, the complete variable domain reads DTGVSQNPRHKITKRGQNVTFRCDPISEHNRLYWYRQTLGQGPEFLTYFQNEAQLEKSRLLSDRFSAERPKGSFSTLEIQRTEQGDSAMYLCASSLVSGGPSTNTGELFFGEGSRLTVL.

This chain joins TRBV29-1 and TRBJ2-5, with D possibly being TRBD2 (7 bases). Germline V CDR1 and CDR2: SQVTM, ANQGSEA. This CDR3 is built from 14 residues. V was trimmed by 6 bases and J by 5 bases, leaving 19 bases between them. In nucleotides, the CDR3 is TGCAGCGTCCAAAGGGGGGGCAGGGCGGAGACCCAGTACTTC. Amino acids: CSVQRGGRAETQYF.

The CDR3 nucleotides are TGCAGCGTTGAAGTGTCCGGACGTTTTACCTACAATGAGCAGTTCTTC. Amino acid sequence: CSVEVSGRFTYNEQFF. This chain connects TRBV29-1 to TRBJ2-1; D is ambiguous. The V gene's germline CDR1 is SQVTM and CDR2 ANQGSEA. This CDR3 spans 16 amino acids. The V end was cut by 1 base, the J end by 2 bases, with 15 bases between.

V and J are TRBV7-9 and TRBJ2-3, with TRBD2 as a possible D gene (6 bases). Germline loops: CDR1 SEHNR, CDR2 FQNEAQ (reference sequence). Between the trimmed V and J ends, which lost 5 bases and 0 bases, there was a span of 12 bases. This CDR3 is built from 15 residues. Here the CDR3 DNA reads TGTGCCAGCAGCCGCCTGGGAGGTAGCACAGATACGCAGTATTTT. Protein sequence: CASSRLGGSTDTQYF.

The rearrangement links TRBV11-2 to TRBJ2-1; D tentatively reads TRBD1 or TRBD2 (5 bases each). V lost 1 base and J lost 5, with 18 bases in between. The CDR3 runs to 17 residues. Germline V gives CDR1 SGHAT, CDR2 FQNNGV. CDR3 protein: CASSLGRGRTLDNEQFF. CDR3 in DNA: TGTGCCAGCAGCTTAGGACGGGGACGGACACTAGACAATGAGCAGTTCTTC.

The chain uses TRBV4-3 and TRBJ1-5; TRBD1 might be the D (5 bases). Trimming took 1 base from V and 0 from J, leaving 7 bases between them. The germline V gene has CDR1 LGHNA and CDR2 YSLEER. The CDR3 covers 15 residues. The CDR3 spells CASSQVQGSNQPQHF. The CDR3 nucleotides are TGCGCCAGCAGCCAAGTCCAGGGTAGCAATCAGCCCCAGCATTTT.

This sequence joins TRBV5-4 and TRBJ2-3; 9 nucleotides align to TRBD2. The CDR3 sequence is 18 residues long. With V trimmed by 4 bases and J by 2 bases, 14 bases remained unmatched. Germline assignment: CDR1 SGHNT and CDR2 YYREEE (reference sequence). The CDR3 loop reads CASSDSSRIAGATDTQYF. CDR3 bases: TGTGCCAGCAGCGACTCAAGCCGCATAGCGGGGGCCACAGATACGCAGTATTTT.

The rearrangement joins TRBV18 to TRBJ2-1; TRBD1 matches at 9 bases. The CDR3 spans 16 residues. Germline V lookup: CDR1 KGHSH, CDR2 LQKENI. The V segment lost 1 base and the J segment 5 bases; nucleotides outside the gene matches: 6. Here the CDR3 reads CASSPLGTGSDNEQFF. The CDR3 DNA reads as TGTGCCAGCTCACCACTCGGGACAGGGTCCGACAATGAGCAGTTCTTC.

The CDR3, as DNA: TGTGCCAGCAACCCGCGGAGGGTCCTCAACCTGCGGGAGCAGTACTTC. Amino acid sequence: CASNPRRVLNLREQYF. The rearrangement links TRBV27 to TRBJ2-7; D possibly corresponds to TRBD2 (6 bases). V lost 7 bases and J 7 bases, leaving 26 bases between the germline ends. Germline-derived CDR1 and CDR2 are MNHEY and SMNVEV (reference sequence). The length of the CDR3 is 16 residues.

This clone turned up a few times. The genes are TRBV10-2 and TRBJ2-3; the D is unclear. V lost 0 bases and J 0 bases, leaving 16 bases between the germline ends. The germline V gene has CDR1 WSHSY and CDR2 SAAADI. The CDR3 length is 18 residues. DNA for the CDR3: TGCGCCAGCAGTGAGTCAAGACTGACACTGCCTAGCACAGATACGCAGTATTTT. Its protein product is CASSESRLTLPSTDTQYF.

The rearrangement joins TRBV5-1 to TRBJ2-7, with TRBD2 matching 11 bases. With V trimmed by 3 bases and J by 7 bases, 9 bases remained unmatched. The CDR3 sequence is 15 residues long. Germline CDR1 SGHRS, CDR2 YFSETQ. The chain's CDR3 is CASSSRLAGPKEQYF. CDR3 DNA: TGCGCCAGCAGCTCCAGACTAGCGGGGCCGAAAGAGCAGTACTTC.

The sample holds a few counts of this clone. CDR3 protein: CASEGGRPSSYEQYF. In DNA, the CDR3 is TGTGCCAGCGAAGGAGGCCGACCGAGCTCCTACGAGCAGTACTTC. The chain combines TRBV28 with TRBJ2-7; a possible D gene is TRBD2 (5 bases). Per germline, CDR1 MDHEN and CDR2 SYDVKM. The V end was cut by 8 bases, the J end by 0 bases, with 17 bases between. The CDR3 contains 15 residues.

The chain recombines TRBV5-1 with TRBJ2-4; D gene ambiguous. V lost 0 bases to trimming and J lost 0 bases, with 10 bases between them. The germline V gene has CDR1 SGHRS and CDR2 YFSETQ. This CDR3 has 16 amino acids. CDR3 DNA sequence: TGCGCCAGCAGCTTGGAACAGCCGATAGCCAAAAACATTCAGTACTTC. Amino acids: CASSLEQPIAKNIQYF. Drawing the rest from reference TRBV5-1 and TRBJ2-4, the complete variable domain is KAGVTQTPRYLIKTRGQQVTLSCSPISGHRSVSWYQQTPGQGLQFLFEYFSETQRNKGNFPGRFSGRQFSNSRSEMNVSTLELGDSALYLCASSLEQPIAKNIQYFGAGTRLSVL.

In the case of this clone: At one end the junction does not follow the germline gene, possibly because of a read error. CDR3 loop: CASSPTATGMNEQFF. DNA for the CDR3: TGTGCTAGCAGCCCAACTGCGACAGGGATGAATGAGCAGTTCTTC. The gene calls are TRBV7-7 and TRBJ2-1; 7 nucleotides match TRBD1. The CDR3 is 15 amino acids. CDR1 is SSHAT, CDR2 FNYEAQ, per germline (reference sequence).

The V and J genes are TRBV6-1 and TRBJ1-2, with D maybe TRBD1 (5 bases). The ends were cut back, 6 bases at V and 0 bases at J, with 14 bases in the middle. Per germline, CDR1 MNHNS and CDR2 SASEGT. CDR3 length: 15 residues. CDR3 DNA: TGTGCCAGCAGAATGGGGCAGGGAGCTAACTATGGCTACACCTTC. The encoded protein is CASRMGQGANYGYTF.

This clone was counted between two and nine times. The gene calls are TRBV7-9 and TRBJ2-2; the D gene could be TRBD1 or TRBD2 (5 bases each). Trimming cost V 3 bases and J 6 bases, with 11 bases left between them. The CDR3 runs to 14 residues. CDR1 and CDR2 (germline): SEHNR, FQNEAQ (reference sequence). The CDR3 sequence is CASSFYGTAGELFF. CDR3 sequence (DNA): TGTGCCAGCAGCTTCTATGGGACGGCCGGGGAGCTGTTTTTT.

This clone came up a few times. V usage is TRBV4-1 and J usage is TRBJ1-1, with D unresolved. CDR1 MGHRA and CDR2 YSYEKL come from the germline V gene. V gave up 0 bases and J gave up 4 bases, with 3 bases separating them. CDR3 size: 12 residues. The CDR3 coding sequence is TGCGCCAGCAGCCAAGACCGCACTGAAGCTTTCTTT. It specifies CASSQDRTEAFF.

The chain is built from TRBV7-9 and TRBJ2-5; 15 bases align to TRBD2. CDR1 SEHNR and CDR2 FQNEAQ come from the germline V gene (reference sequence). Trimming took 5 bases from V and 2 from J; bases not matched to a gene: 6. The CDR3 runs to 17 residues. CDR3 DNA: TGTGCCAGCAGCCCGGGACTAGCGGGGGGTCCTCAAGAGACCCAGTACTTC. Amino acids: CASSPGLAGGPQETQYF. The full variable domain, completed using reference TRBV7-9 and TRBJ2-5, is DTGVSQNPRHKITKRGQNVTFRCDPISEHNRLYWYRQTLGQGPEFLTYFQNEAQLEKSRLLSDRFSAERPKGSFSTLEIQRTEQGDSAMYLCASSPGLAGGPQETQYFGPGTRLLVL.

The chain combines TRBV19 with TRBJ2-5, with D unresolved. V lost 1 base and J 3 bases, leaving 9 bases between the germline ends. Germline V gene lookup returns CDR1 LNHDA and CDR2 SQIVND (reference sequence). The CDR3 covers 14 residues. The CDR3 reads CASSIGGRKETQYF. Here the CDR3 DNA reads TGTGCCAGTAGTATAGGTGGCAGGAAAGAGACCCAGTACTTC.

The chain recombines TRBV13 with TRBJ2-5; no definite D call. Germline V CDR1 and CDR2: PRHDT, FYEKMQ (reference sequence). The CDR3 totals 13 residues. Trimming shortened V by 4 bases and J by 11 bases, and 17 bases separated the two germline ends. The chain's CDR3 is CASSSRPAINQYF. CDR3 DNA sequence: TGTGCCAGCAGCTCGCGACCTGCCATAAATCAGTACTTC.

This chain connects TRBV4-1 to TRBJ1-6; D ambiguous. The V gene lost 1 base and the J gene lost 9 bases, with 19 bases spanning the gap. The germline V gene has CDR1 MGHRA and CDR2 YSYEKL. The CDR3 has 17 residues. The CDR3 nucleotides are TGCGCCAGCAGCCAAGGCGGGGAGTGGGCAGTAGGTTCACCCCTCCACTTT. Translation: CASSQGGEWAVGSPLHF.

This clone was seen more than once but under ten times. This CDR3 is CAWSVLMGHLYEQYF. CDR3 coding DNA: TGTGCCTGGAGTGTATTAATGGGACACCTCTACGAGCAGTACTTC. V is TRBV30 and J is TRBJ2-7, with D perhaps TRBD1 (6 bases). The CDR3 covers 15 residues. Germline V CDR1 and CDR2: GTSNPN, SVGIG (reference sequence). V was shortened by 0 bases and J by 3 bases, with 15 bases between the two germline ends.

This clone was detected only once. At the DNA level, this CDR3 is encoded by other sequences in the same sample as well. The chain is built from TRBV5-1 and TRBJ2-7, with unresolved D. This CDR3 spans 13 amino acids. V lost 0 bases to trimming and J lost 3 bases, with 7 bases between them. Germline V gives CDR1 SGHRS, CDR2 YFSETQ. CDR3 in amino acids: CASSLGRIYEQYF. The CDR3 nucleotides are TGCGCCAGCAGCTTGGGCCGGATCTACGAGCAGTACTTC. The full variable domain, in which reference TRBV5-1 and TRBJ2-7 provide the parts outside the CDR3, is KAGVTQTPRYLIKTRGQQVTLSCSPISGHRSVSWYQQTPGQGLQFLFEYFSETQRNKGNFPGRFSGRQFSNSRSEMNVSTLELGDSALYLCASSLGRIYEQYFGPGTRLTVT.

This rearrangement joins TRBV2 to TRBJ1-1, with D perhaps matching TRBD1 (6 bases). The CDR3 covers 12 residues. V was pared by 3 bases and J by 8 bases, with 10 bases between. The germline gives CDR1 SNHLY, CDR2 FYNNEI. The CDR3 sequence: CASSDRGPEAFF. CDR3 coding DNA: TGTGCCAGCAGTGACAGGGGTCCCGAAGCTTTCTTT.

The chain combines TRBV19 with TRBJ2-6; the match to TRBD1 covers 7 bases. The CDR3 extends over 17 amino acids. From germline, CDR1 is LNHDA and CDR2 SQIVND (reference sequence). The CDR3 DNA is TGTGCTACCAGTAATTTGCAGGGGGACTCTGGGGCCAACGTCCTGACTTTC. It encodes CATSNLQGDSGANVLTF.

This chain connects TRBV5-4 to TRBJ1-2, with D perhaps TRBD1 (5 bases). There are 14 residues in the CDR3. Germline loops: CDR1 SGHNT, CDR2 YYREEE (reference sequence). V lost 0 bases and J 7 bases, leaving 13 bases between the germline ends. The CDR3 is CASSLGQGEGGYTF. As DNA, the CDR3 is TGTGCCAGCAGCTTGGGGCAGGGTGAGGGTGGCTACACCTTC.

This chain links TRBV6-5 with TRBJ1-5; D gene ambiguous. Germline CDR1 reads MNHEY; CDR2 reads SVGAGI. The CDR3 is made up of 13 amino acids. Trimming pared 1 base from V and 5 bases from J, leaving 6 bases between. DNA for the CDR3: TGTGCCAGCAGTTACTTACTACATCAGCCCCAGCATTTT. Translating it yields CASSYLLHQPQHF.

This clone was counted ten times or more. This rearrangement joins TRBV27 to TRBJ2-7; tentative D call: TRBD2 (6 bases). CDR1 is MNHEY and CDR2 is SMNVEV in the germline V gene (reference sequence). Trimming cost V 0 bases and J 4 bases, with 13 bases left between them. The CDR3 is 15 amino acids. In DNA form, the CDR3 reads TGTGCCAGCAGTTTATCTCCTAGCGTCTTATACGAGCAGTACTTC. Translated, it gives CASSLSPSVLYEQYF.

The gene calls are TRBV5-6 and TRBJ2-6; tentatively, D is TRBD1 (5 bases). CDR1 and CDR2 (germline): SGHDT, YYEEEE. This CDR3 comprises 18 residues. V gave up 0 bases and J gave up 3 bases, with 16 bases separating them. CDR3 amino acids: CASSLVSADQGGANVLTF. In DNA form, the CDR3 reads TGTGCCAGCAGCTTGGTGTCGGCAGACCAGGGTGGGGCCAACGTCCTGACTTTC.

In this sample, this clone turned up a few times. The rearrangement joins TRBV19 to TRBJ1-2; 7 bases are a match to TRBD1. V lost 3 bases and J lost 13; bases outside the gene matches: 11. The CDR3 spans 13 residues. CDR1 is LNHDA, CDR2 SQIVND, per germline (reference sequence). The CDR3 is CASSIAGQDVGTF. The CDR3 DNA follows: TGTGCCAGTAGTATCGCAGGACAGGATGTGGGCACCTTC.

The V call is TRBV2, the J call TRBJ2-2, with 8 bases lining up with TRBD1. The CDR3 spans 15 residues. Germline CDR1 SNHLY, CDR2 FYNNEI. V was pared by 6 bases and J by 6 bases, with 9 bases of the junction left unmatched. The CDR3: CASRVRVTGAGELFF. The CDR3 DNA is TGTGCCAGCAGGGTTAGAGTGACAGGGGCCGGGGAGCTGTTTTTT.

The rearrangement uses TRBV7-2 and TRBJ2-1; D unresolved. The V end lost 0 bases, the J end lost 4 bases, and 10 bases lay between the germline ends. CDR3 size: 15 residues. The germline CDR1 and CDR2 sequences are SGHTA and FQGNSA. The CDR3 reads CASSLAFGQYNEQFF. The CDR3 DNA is TGTGCCAGCAGCTTAGCGTTTGGGCAGTACAATGAGCAGTTCTTC.